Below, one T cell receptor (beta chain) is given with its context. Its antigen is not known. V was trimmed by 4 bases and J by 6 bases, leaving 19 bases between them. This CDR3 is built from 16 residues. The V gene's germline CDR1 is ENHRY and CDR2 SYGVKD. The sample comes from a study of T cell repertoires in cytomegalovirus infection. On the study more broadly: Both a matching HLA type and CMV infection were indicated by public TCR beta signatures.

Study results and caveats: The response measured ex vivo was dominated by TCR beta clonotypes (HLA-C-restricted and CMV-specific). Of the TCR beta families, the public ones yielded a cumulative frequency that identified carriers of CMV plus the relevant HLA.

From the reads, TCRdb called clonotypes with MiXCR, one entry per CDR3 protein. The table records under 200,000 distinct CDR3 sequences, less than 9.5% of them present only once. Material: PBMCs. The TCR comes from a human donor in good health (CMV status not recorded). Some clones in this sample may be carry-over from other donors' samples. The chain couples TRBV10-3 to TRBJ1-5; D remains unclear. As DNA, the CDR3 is TGTGCCATCAGTGCGGCAGATCTCGGGGTTAGTCAGCCCCAGCATTTT. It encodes CAISAADLGVSQPQHF.